A single sample is the source of the 14 T cell receptor beta chains below, sequenced in a study of CD8 T cells in ankylosing spondylitis. TCRdb processed the 5' RACE reads anew with MiXCR; each CDR3 protein has one entry. The sample consists of about 440,000 distinct CDR3 sequences, roughly a sixth of them appearing once. Study-wide results and limits: Ankylosing spondylitis blood appeared to be characterized by a TCR beta motif of roughly eight highly homologous variants.

These receptors lack a known antigen. Sequenced input: blood, either unsorted or a sorted T cell fraction (not recorded which). These receptors all come from a male donor with ankylosing spondylitis.

The V gene is TRBV10-3, the J gene TRBJ1-1; D call uncertain. The germline V gene encodes CDR1 ENHRY and CDR2 SYGVKD. The CDR3 is made up of 13 amino acids. Trimming removed 5 bases at V and 1 base at J, with 8 bases between. This chain's CDR3 is CAISRTANTEAFF. The DNA of the CDR3 is TGTGCCATCAGTCGAACAGCGAACACTGAAGCTTTCTTT.

The V and J genes are TRBV9 and TRBJ1-6, with TRBD1 as a possible D gene (5 bases). The CDR3 totals 14 residues. Looked up from germline, CDR1 is SGDLS and CDR2 is YYNGEE. Trimming removed 4 bases from V and 7 bases from J, with 12 bases in between. CDR3 amino acids: CASSSAGQNSPLHF. The CDR3 bases are TGTGCCAGCAGCTCCGCGGGGCAGAATTCACCCCTCCACTTT.

This chain links TRBV6-4 with TRBJ1-2; D is perhaps TRBD1 (6 bases). V dropped 4 bases and J dropped 3 bases, with 12 bases sitting between them. This CDR3 contains 14 residues. The germline gives CDR1 MRHNA, CDR2 SNTAGT. The CDR3 reads CASSVEGGDYGYTF. The CDR3 DNA is TGTGCCAGCAGTGTGGAGGGGGGTGACTATGGCTACACCTTC.

The chain couples TRBV20-1 to TRBJ2-2, with D perhaps TRBD1 or TRBD2 (5 bases each). Germline loops: CDR1 DFQATT, CDR2 SNEGSKA (reference sequence). V gave up 3 bases and J gave up 4 bases, with 18 bases separating them. There are 16 residues in the CDR3. The CDR3 loop is CSARGPTALGTGELFF. In nucleotides, the CDR3 is TGCAGTGCTAGGGGACCCACAGCCCTCGGCACCGGGGAGCTGTTTTTT.

The chain joins TRBV7-9 to TRBJ1-6; D possibly corresponds to TRBD1 (5 bases). V gave up 1 base and J gave up 8 bases, with 15 bases separating them. Germline values: CDR1 SEHNR, CDR2 FQNEAQ (reference sequence). CDR3 length: 16 amino acids. CDR3: CASSLDSGDGYSPLHF. The CDR3 DNA sequence: TGTGCCAGCAGCTTAGACAGTGGGGACGGGTATTCACCCCTCCACTTT.

This clonotype occurred a few times. The V and J genes are TRBV20-1 and TRBJ2-1; 9 bases agree with TRBD2. Trimming at V came to 6 bases and at J to 9 bases, leaving 18 bases not matched to a gene. Germline-derived CDR1 and CDR2 are DFQATT and SNEGSKA (reference sequence). This CDR3 spans 16 amino acids. DNA of the CDR3: TGCAGTGCGAAGGAGGGGGGACTAGCCTGGAGGGGTGAGCAGTTCTTC. Its translation: CSAKEGGLAWRGEQFF.

The chain couples TRBV3-1 to TRBJ2-2; D remains ambiguous. The V end lost 3 bases, the J end lost 5 bases, and 16 bases lay between the germline ends. CDR3 size: 16 residues. Germline V gene lookup returns CDR1 LGHDT and CDR2 YNNKEL (reference sequence). CDR3 DNA sequence: TGTGCCAGCAGCCATCACAGTACCAAAGCTACCGGGGAGCTGTTTTTT. It is translated as CASSHHSTKATGELFF.

This clonotype was counted between two and nine times. The J gene is TRBJ2-5, the V gene TRBV11-3; perhaps TRBD1 as D (6 bases). The V gene's germline CDR1 is SGHNT and CDR2 YENEEA. Between the trimmed V and J ends, which lost 5 bases and 2 bases, there was a span of 15 bases. This CDR3 is built from 15 residues. CDR3 coding DNA: TGTGCCAGCAGCCCCCGCCCAGGGGATCAAGAGACCCAGTACTTC. Protein: CASSPRPGDQETQYF.

V is TRBV20-1 and J is TRBJ1-1; 9 nucleotides agree with TRBD1. With V trimmed by 6 bases and J by 4 bases, 6 bases remained unmatched. Germline-derived CDR1 and CDR2 are DFQATT and SNEGSKA (reference sequence). The CDR3 sequence is 13 residues long. This CDR3 is CSAPRGQGTEAFF. CDR3 DNA sequence: TGCAGTGCCCCTAGGGGACAGGGCACTGAAGCTTTCTTT.

This chain connects TRBV29-1 to TRBJ2-1; 9 nucleotides line up with TRBD1. After removal of 8 bases from V and 0 bases from J, the junction contained 5 bases not matched to a gene. CDR3 length equals 14 residues. Germline V gene sequence: CDR1 SQVTM, CDR2 ANQGSEA. The CDR3 sequence: CSTRQGGSYNEQFF. For the CDR3, the DNA is TGCAGCACGAGACAGGGGGGCTCCTACAATGAGCAGTTCTTC.

The chain is built from TRBV20-1 and TRBJ2-4; D unclear. The V end was cut by 5 bases, the J end by 0 bases, with 11 bases between. Germline CDR1 DFQATT, CDR2 SNEGSKA (reference sequence). The CDR3 length is 14 residues. CDR3 DNA sequence: TGCAGTGCTCCGAGGCCCCTAGCCAAAAACATTCAGTACTTC. It specifies CSAPRPLAKNIQYF.

The chain employs TRBV7-9 and TRBJ2-7; possibly TRBD1 or TRBD2 for D (5 bases each). The CDR3 sequence is 15 residues long. Trimming stripped 7 bases from V and 2 bases from J, with 18 bases between. Germline V gene lookup returns CDR1 SEHNR and CDR2 FQNEAQ (reference sequence). The CDR3 region is CASTEFRGGAYEQYF. The DNA for the CDR3 is TGTGCCAGCACCGAATTTCGTGGGGGAGCCTACGAGCAGTACTTC.

This clonotype showed up just a few times. The rearrangement uses TRBV11-2 and TRBJ1-2, with unresolved D. Germline loops: CDR1 SGHAT, CDR2 FQNNGV. V dropped 2 bases and J dropped 4 bases, with 17 bases sitting between them. The CDR3 is made up of 16 amino acids. This CDR3 is CASSLIVSAPSYGYTF. The CDR3 DNA reads as TGTGCCAGCAGCTTAATTGTTAGCGCGCCCAGCTATGGCTACACCTTC.

The rearrangement links TRBV7-8 to TRBJ1-1; 9 positions agree with TRBD1. Germline V lookup: CDR1 SGHVS, CDR2 FQNEAQ. The CDR3 sequence is 14 residues long. With 2 bases clipped from V and 4 bases from J, the junction kept 2 bases outside the gene matches. The CDR3 sequence is CASSLMTGGTEAFF. The CDR3 DNA reads TGTGCCAGCAGCTTAATGACAGGGGGCACTGAAGCTTTCTTT.